The rows below give T cell receptor beta chains drawn from one sample of a study of T cell responses to AZD1222 COVID-19 vaccine. Clones were read by immunoSEQ multiplex PCR, and TCRdb kept only the in-frame ones, dropping some. The sample has about 120,000 clones; about 90% are singletons. The input for sequencing was peripheral blood, taken on day 0 of AZD1222 vaccination. The source is an adult in good health. The CDR3 runs from the conserved cysteine through the conserved F or W. The D gene is left open where the match is weak.

V: TRBV6-5
length: 12
D: -
CDR3: CASRVFTGELFF

V: TRBV6-5
length: 15
D: -
CDR3: CASSYGRRLQETQYF

V: TRBV18
length: 16
D: TRBD1
CDR3: CASSPPGQGVGQPQHF

V: TRBV6-5
length: 15
D: TRBD1
CDR3: CASSAPGQGNYGYTF

V: TRBV2
length: 12
D: -
CDR3: CASSPLWDEQFF

V: TRBV19
length: 14
D: TRBD1
CDR3: CASTRGTSGNTIYF

V: TRBV7-3
length: 16
D: TRBD2
CDR3: CASSSISGSSYNEQFF

V: TRBV7-2
length: 16
D: -
CDR3: CASSSNARQLRGPQHF

V: TRBV5-1
length: 15
D: -
CDR3: CASSLEGSRDSPLHF

V: TRBV7-8
length: 14
D: TRBD1
CDR3: CASSFQGGHEKLFF

V: TRBV30
length: 13
D: TRBD2
CDR3: CAWNRNREGTQYF

V: TRBV4-1
length: 14
D: TRBD2
CDR3: CASSPGLAKGEQFF

V: TRBV30
length: 15
D: -
CDR3: CAWEPSTAGGEKLFF

V: TRBV4-3
length: 14
D: -
CDR3: CASSRGTLADTQYF

V: TRBV9
length: 16
D: -
CDR3: CASSVNGGSTYNEQFF

V: TRBV29-1
length: 15
D: TRBD1
CDR3: CSVQGSRDRGYEQYF

V: TRBV9
length: 15
D: -
CDR3: CASRQGSSSYNEQFF

V: TRBV4-1
length: 15
D: -
CDR3: CASSQEVSPGYGYTF

V: TRBV2
length: 11
D: -
CDR3: CAEGGTYGYTF

V: TRBV29-1
length: 13
D: -
CDR3: CSVRQTYRLAGTF

V: TRBV5-8
length: 14
D: TRBD2
CDR3: CASSRDYSADTQYF

V: TRBV5-1
length: 14
D: -
CDR3: CASTHDLDGHGYTF

V: TRBV2
length: 14
D: -
CDR3: CASRQDLGNQPQHF

V: TRBV9
length: 14
D: -
CDR3: CASSVRGSSYEQYF

V: TRBV24-1
length: 16
D: -
CDR3: CATSRGGGFPTDTQYF

V: TRBV5-1
length: 13
D: -
CDR3: CASSFPGVTEAFF

V: TRBV21-1
length: 17
D: -
CDR3: CASSKGDRESPHVCYTF

V: TRBV29-1
length: 13
D: -
CDR3: CSVEDRSYNEQFF